These 5 T cell receptor beta chains share one sample of origin, sequenced in a study of blood T cell repertoires in COVID-19. The table came from immunoSEQ multiplex PCR; TCRdb's copy has only in-frame clones and leaves some out. The data contain some 130,000 clones, 86% of them singletons. Sequencing was done on a sample of PBMCs or T cells enriched from blood (not recorded which). These receptors all come from a man aged 45-60 years who had recovered from COVID-19.

The chain links TRBV10-2 to TRBJ1-2, with TRBD1 as a possible D gene (6 bases). The CDR3 is made up of 15 amino acids. Germline assignment: CDR1 WSHSY and CDR2 SAAADI. V shed 2 bases and J shed 4 bases, with 14 bases lying between them. CDR3 sequence reads: CASSESRGGGYGYTF. The CDR3 nucleotides read TGCGCCAGCAGTGAGAGTAGGGGGGGCGGCTATGGCTACACCTTC.

This chain connects TRBV7-2 to TRBJ2-1; D unresolved. The CDR3 covers 14 residues. The germline CDR1 and CDR2 sequences are SGHTA and FQGNSA. Between the trimmed V and J ends, which lost 5 bases and 2 bases, there was a span of 10 bases. CDR3 in amino acids: CASSPRTAYNEQFF. The CDR3 DNA sequence: TGTGCCAGCAGCCCCCGAACGGCCTACAATGAGCAGTTCTTC.

The V gene is TRBV7-3, the J gene TRBJ2-1; D is possibly TRBD1 (7 bases). Germline lookup yields CDR1 SGHTA and CDR2 FQGTGA. The ends were cut back, 5 bases at V and 4 bases at J, with 12 bases in the middle. The CDR3 has 14 residues. The CDR3 bases are TGTGCCAGCAGCACCCAGGGGGGTTACAATGAGCAGTTCTTC. It codes for CASSTQGGYNEQFF.

The chain is built from TRBV7-3 and TRBJ1-2, with 9 nucleotides matching TRBD1. The V segment lost 4 bases and the J segment 8 bases; nucleotides outside the gene matches: 5. Germline V gene lookup returns CDR1 SGHTA and CDR2 FQGTGA. The CDR3 consists of 13 residues. Written as DNA, the CDR3 is TGTGCCAGCAGCTCCAGGGACAGGGAAGGCTACACCTTC. Translation gives CASSSRDREGYTF.

The V and J genes are TRBV6-4 and TRBJ2-7; 9 bases match TRBD1. The CDR3 is made up of 15 amino acids. V lost 6 bases to trimming and J lost 2 bases; unmatched junction nucleotides: 8. Germline V gene data show CDR1 as MRHNA and CDR2 as SNTAGT. CDR3 sequence (DNA): TGTGCCAGCAGAGCCGGGACAGGGAGTACCTACGAGCAGTACGTC. Amino acids: CASRAGTGSTYEQYV.